The text below deals with one T cell receptor (beta chain). Its specificity is unknown. The sample originates from a study of T cell responses to AZD1222 COVID-19 vaccine. Overall study results and limits: Breadth and depth of Spike-specific TCRs rose after two AZD1222 doses. Only 5 or 6 AZD1222 recipients tested seropositive at baseline.

The table came from immunoSEQ multiplex PCR; TCRdb's copy has only in-frame clones and leaves some out. The sample has fewer than 100,000 clones; 90% to 95% are singletons. J was trimmed by 9 bases and V by 7 bases; bases with no gene match: 6. This CDR3 comprises 12 residues. The germline gives CDR1 LNHDA, CDR2 SQIVND (reference sequence). The sequence was obtained from an adult in good health. The chain recombines TRBV19 with TRBJ2-1; 7 nucleotides agree with TRBD1. Here the sequenced sample was peripheral blood, taken on day 0 of AZD1222 vaccination. The CDR3 DNA is TGTGCCAGTAACAAGGGGGACAGTGAGCAGTTCTTC. Protein sequence: CASNKGDSEQFF.